These 5 T cell receptor beta chains originate from one sample sequenced in a study of neurological immune-mediated disorders. TCRdb fed the 5' RACE reads into MiXCR, producing one record per CDR3 protein. The profile covers fewer than 85,000 distinct CDR3 sequences, with roughly 4.5% appearing a single time and over 2% taken by the ten largest. Sequencing used PBMCs. Source of these receptors: a woman between 65 and 79 years old with multiple sclerosis.

This clonotype was detected many times. The chain links TRBV6-5 to TRBJ2-1, with 7 bases identical to TRBD1. This CDR3 is 15 amino acids long. The germline gives CDR1 MNHEY, CDR2 SVGAGI. The ends lost 5 bases at V and 7 bases at J; junction bases unmatched: 11. CDR3 nucleotide sequence: TGTGCCAGCAGTCCCGCCGGGACAGTAGGGAATGAGCAGTTCTTC. Amino acids: CASSPAGTVGNEQFF.

This clonotype occurred many times. This sequence joins TRBV20-1 and TRBJ2-7, with 7 bases matching TRBD1. Per the germline V gene, CDR1 is DFQATT and CDR2 is SNEGSKA (reference sequence). The CDR3 covers 14 residues. V lost 6 bases and J lost 4; bases outside the gene matches: 12. This CDR3 is CSATTGTAGYEQYF. The DNA for the CDR3 is TGCAGTGCGACGACAGGGACAGCTGGGTACGAGCAGTACTTC.

This clonotype was recorded many times. The J gene is TRBJ2-7, the V gene TRBV12-3 or TRBV12-4, with D maybe TRBD2 (6 bases). This CDR3 is built from 15 residues. Trimming took 2 bases from V and 4 from J, leaving 15 bases between them. DNA for the CDR3: TGTGCCAGCAGTTTAAGGGAGTCCGGGAGTTACGAGCAGTACTTC. Translated: CASSLRESGSYEQYF.

V and J are TRBV9 and TRBJ1-4, with a weak D call TRBD1 (5 bases). V dropped 0 bases and J dropped 10 bases, with 10 bases sitting between them. The CDR3 length is 13 residues. Germline V lookup: CDR1 SGDLS, CDR2 YYNGEE. The CDR3 nucleotides read TGTGCCAGCAGCGTAGAATACGGGGCAAAACTGTTTTTT. Amino acid sequence: CASSVEYGAKLFF.

This clonotype was seen only a few times. A clone one base away is much larger, so this may be a read error. The chain employs TRBV5-1 and TRBJ2-1, with D uncertain. This CDR3 has 11 amino acids. Germline CDR1 reads SGHRS; CDR2 reads YFSETQ. The CDR3 nucleotides are TGCGACAGCAGCTTGGACAATGAGCAGTTCTTC. This codes for CDSSLDNEQFF.